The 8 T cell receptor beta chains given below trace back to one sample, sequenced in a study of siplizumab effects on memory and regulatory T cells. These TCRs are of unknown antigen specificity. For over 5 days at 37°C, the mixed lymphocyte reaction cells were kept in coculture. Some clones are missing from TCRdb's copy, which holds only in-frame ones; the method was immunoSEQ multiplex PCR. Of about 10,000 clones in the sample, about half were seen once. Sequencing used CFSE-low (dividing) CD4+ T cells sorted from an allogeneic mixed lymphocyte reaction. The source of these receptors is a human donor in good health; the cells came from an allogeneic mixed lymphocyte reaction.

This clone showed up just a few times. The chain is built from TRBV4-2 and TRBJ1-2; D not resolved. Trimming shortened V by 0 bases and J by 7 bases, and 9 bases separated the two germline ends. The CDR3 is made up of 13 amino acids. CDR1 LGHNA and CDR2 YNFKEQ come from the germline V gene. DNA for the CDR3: TGTGCCAGCAGCCAAGATTTGGGAGGTGGCTACACCTTC. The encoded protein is CASSQDLGGGYTF.

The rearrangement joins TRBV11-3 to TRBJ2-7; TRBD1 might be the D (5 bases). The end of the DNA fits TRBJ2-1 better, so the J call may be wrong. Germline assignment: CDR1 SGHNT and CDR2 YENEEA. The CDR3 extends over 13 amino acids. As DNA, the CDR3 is TGTGCCAGCAGCTTAGTCGATCAGGGTGAGCAGTTCTTC. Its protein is CASSLVDQGEQFF.

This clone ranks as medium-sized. The CDR3 coding sequence is TGTGCCAGCTCACCACTTCAAGTGAACACTGAAGCTTTCTTT. As protein: CASSPLQVNTEAFF. The chain is built from TRBV18 and TRBJ1-1, with D unresolved. Germline V gene sequence: CDR1 KGHSH, CDR2 LQKENI. The CDR3 sequence is 14 residues long. V lost 1 base, J lost 0 bases, and 6 bases lay in between. The complete variable domain, with remaining parts taken from reference TRBV18 and TRBJ1-1, reads NAGVMQNPRHLVRRRGQEARLRCSPMKGHSHVYWYRQLPEEGLKFMVYLQKENIIDESGMPKERFSAEFPKEGPSILRIQQVVRGDSAAYFCASSPLQVNTEAFFGQGTRLTVV.

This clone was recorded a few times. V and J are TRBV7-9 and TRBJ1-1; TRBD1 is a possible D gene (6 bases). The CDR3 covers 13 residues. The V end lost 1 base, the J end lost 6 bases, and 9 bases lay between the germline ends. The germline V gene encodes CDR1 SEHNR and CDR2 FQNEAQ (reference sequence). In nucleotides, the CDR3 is TGTGCCAGCAGCTTAGATAACAGGGCTGAAGCTTTCTTT. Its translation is CASSLDNRAEAFF.

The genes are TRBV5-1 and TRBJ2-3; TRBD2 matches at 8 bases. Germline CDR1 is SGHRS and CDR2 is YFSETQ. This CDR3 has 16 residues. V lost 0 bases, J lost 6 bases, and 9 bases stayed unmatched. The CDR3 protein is CASSLDGTSKHDTQYF. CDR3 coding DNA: TGCGCCAGCAGCTTGGATGGGACTAGTAAACATGATACGCAGTATTTT.

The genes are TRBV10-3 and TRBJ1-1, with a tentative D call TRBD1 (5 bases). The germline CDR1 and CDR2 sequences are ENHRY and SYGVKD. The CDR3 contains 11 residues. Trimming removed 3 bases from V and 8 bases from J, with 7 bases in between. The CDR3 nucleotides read TGTGCCATCAGTGACGGGGCCGAAGCTTTCTTT. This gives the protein CAISDGAEAFF.

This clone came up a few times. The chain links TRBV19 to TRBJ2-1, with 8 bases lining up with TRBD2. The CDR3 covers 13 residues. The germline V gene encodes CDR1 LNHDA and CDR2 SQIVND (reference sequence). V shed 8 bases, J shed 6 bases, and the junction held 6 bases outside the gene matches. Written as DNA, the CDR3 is TGTGCCAGTCCCGGGACTAGGGGCAATGAGCAGTTCTTC. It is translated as CASPGTRGNEQFF.

The CDR3 is CASSLAGLYGYTF. The CDR3 nucleotides are TGTGCCAGCAGCTTGGCCGGGTTATATGGCTACACCTTC. This chain connects TRBV5-6 to TRBJ1-2; no definite D call. This CDR3 spans 13 amino acids. V lost 0 bases and J lost 5, with 8 bases in between. CDR1 SGHDT and CDR2 YYEEEE come from the germline V gene.